The 16 T cell receptor beta chains presented below share a single source sample, sequenced in a study of monozygotic twins with inflammatory bowel disease. One entry per CDR3 protein, without DNA, is what TCRdb gives after re-calling the 5' RACE reads. The sample table sets out about 130,000 distinct CDR3 sequences. Sequenced material: blood. Receptor source: a human donor with ulcerative colitis or Crohn's disease, or a healthy co-twin of an affected twin (not recorded which).

CDR3 protein: CASSQEAVSSYNEQFF. The chain links TRBV3-1 to TRBJ2-1; TCRdb gives TRBD2 as the D gene, but with no DNA this cannot be confirmed. CDR1 and CDR2 from the germline V gene are LGHDT and YNNKEL (reference sequence). The CDR3 consists of 16 residues.

The CDR3 loop is CASSRGQSTDTQYF. V and J are TRBV7-3 and TRBJ2-3; TCRdb's D call, TRBD1, is unchecked because there is no DNA. Germline lookup yields CDR1 SGHTA and CDR2 FQGTGA. The CDR3 contains 14 residues.

The chain has TRBV5-1 and TRBJ2-7; without DNA, the TCRdb call of TRBD1 cannot be checked. The CDR3 has 16 amino acids. Germline V gives CDR1 SGHRS, CDR2 YFSETQ. The CDR3: CASSLASGAFFYEQYF.

V and J are TRBV15 and TRBJ2-3; checking the TCRdb D call of TRBD1 is not possible without DNA. This CDR3 contains 18 residues. CDR1 is LNHNV, CDR2 YYDKDF, per germline (reference sequence). CDR3: CATSRDLLGREKTDTQYF.

This chain joins TRBV5-4 and TRBJ1-6; the D call of TRBD1 rests on TCRdb alone, since no DNA is present to check it. This CDR3 region has 15 residues. Germline lookup yields CDR1 SGHNT and CDR2 YYREEE (reference sequence). CDR3 sequence reads: CASSRQEGRYSPLHF.

The chain has TRBV5-1 and TRBJ1-1; TCRdb's D call, TRBD1, is unchecked because there is no DNA. The CDR3 spans 15 residues. Germline V gives CDR1 SGHRS, CDR2 YFSETQ. CDR3 in amino acids: CASSSNPPVGTEAFF.

The chain couples TRBV12-3 or TRBV12-4 to TRBJ2-3; TCRdb picks TRBD2, but there is no DNA to check that call. This CDR3 is built from 16 residues. CDR3 residues: CASRPTSGTITDTQYF.

The chain employs TRBV6-2 or TRBV6-3 and TRBJ2-4; lacking DNA, the TRBD1 call made by TCRdb goes unchecked. The CDR3 loop spans 14 amino acids. CDR1 and CDR2 (germline): MNHEY, SVGEGT. The CDR3 spells CASSYAGTVPIQYF.

The chain couples TRBV30 to TRBJ2-3; the TCRdb D gene call, TRBD1, has no DNA to confirm it. Germline CDR1 GTSNPN, CDR2 SVGIG (reference sequence). The CDR3 loop spans 14 amino acids. The CDR3: CAWSYGGRTDTQYF.

The chain combines TRBV3-1 with TRBJ1-1. The length of the CDR3 is 14 residues. CDR1 and CDR2 (germline): LGHDT, YNNKEL (reference sequence). The CDR3 here is CASSQTRFSTVAFF.

This CDR3 is CASSGSGHSTDTQYF. The J gene is TRBJ2-3, the V gene TRBV6-1; TCRdb's assignment of TRBD2 cannot be checked, as there is no DNA. CDR1 is MNHNS and CDR2 is SASEGT in the germline V gene. CDR3 length: 15 residues.

The chain employs TRBV24-1 and TRBJ2-2; TCRdb's D call of TRBD1 is untestable without DNA. There are 17 residues in the CDR3. Germline CDR1 and CDR2: KGHDR and SFDVKD. This CDR3 is CATSDPPGQGYTGELFF.

The chain is built from TRBV7-7 and TRBJ2-5; the TCRdb D gene call, TRBD2, has no DNA to confirm it. Germline CDR1 reads SSHAT; CDR2 reads FNYEAQ (reference sequence). The CDR3 runs 18 residues. Here the CDR3 reads CASSPNRGQRKFEETQYF. Full variable domain (remainder filled in from reference TRBV7-7 and TRBJ2-5): GAGVSQSPRYKVTKRGQDVTLRCDPISSHATLYWYQQALGQGPEFLTYFNYEAQPDKSGLPSDRFSAERPEGSISTLTIQRTEQRDSAMYRCASSPNRGQRKFEETQYFGPGTRLLVL.

The V call is TRBV12-3 or TRBV12-4, the J call TRBJ1-5. The CDR3 spans 14 residues. CDR3 in amino acids: CASSLREWNQPQHF.

The genes are TRBV4-3 and TRBJ2-7; TCRdb outputs TRBD2, but without DNA this stays unchecked. Germline CDR1 reads LGHNA; CDR2 reads YSLEER. This CDR3 has 17 residues. CDR3 region: CASSQDLAGGPRYEQYF.

V and J are TRBV14 and TRBJ1-6. This CDR3 contains 14 residues. From germline, CDR1 is SGHDN and CDR2 FVKESK. CDR3 residues: CASSHRLAGSPLHF.